These T cell receptor beta chains were read from a single sample in a study of shared clonotypes between healthy human individuals. The method was immunoSEQ multiplex PCR; TCRdb's version includes in-frame clones alone and lacks a portion of them. The top ten hold around 1.2% of the sample, which has about 2 million clones, approximately 94% seen once. The sequenced sample consisted of naive CD8+ T cells sorted from blood. The receptor source for this set is a man aged 18 to 30 in good health. The conserved cysteine and the conserved F or W are not part of the CDR3 here. The order of the fields is clone size, CDR3 length, V gene, J gene, CDR3 protein. Expanded clones get a size class; other rows say once, few or many, or leave the size out.

clone_size: -
cdr3_length: 12
v_call: TRBV10-3
j_call: TRBJ2-1
cdr3_aa: AISVRGVYNEQF

clone_size: -
cdr3_length: 12
v_call: TRBV6-5
j_call: TRBJ2-7
cdr3_aa: ASSYSTPDYEQY

clone_size: -
cdr3_length: 11
v_call: TRBV28
j_call: TRBJ1-4
cdr3_aa: ASSLGVGEKLF

clone_size: -
cdr3_length: 11
v_call: TRBV5-6
j_call: TRBJ2-3
cdr3_aa: ASSPDGGPSQY

clone_size: -
cdr3_length: 13
v_call: TRBV27
j_call: TRBJ2-7
cdr3_aa: ASSSLNGLSYEQY

clone_size: -
cdr3_length: 14
v_call: TRBV10-2
j_call: TRBJ2-7
cdr3_aa: ASSEGEGLAYYEQY

clone_size: -
cdr3_length: 9
v_call: TRBV27
j_call: TRBJ2-7
cdr3_aa: ASRLGHEQY

clone_size: -
cdr3_length: 11
v_call: TRBV5-6
j_call: TRBJ2-7
cdr3_aa: ASSLGALYEQY

clone_size: once
cdr3_length: 12
v_call: TRBV11-2
j_call: TRBJ1-6
cdr3_aa: ASSTSFYNSPLH

clone_size: -
cdr3_length: 14
v_call: TRBV4-3
j_call: TRBJ2-3
cdr3_aa: ASSQDFGGRIDTQY

clone_size: -
cdr3_length: 14
v_call: TRBV4-3
j_call: TRBJ1-3
cdr3_aa: ASSQDSEGNGNTIY

clone_size: -
cdr3_length: 12
v_call: TRBV6-5
j_call: TRBJ2-7
cdr3_aa: ASSYSASTYEQY

clone_size: -
cdr3_length: 11
v_call: TRBV13
j_call: TRBJ2-7
cdr3_aa: ASSFSESYEQY

clone_size: -
cdr3_length: 15
v_call: TRBV4-1
j_call: TRBJ1-6
cdr3_aa: ASSQDQGDSYNSPLH

clone_size: -
cdr3_length: 12
v_call: TRBV6-5
j_call: TRBJ1-1
cdr3_aa: ASSYSNRVGEAF

clone_size: -
cdr3_length: 14
v_call: TRBV9
j_call: TRBJ2-5
cdr3_aa: ASSVEGTGGGETQY

clone_size: -
cdr3_length: 13
v_call: TRBV5-4
j_call: TRBJ2-7
cdr3_aa: ASSSGVGEAYEQY

clone_size: -
cdr3_length: 12
v_call: TRBV7-6
j_call: TRBJ2-7
cdr3_aa: ASSSAGAPYEQY

clone_size: once
cdr3_length: 13
v_call: TRBV18
j_call: TRBJ2-7
cdr3_aa: ASSPERDPTYEQY

clone_size: -
cdr3_length: 15
v_call: TRBV7-9
j_call: TRBJ2-7
cdr3_aa: ASSPSFGTGVSYEQY

clone_size: -
cdr3_length: 11
v_call: TRBV5-4
j_call: TRBJ2-7
cdr3_aa: ASSLGQNYEQY

clone_size: -
cdr3_length: 11
v_call: TRBV7-2
j_call: TRBJ2-7
cdr3_aa: ASSLLESYEQY

clone_size: -
cdr3_length: 16
v_call: TRBV4-1
j_call: TRBJ2-7
cdr3_aa: ASSQVDSGGFKNYEQY

clone_size: -
cdr3_length: 13
v_call: TRBV6-1
j_call: TRBJ2-7
cdr3_aa: ASSPGLAGTYEQY

clone_size: -
cdr3_length: 12
v_call: TRBV11-2
j_call: TRBJ2-7
cdr3_aa: ASSGSGISYEQY

clone_size: -
cdr3_length: 10
v_call: TRBV28
j_call: TRBJ2-7
cdr3_aa: ASGGHSYEQY

clone_size: -
cdr3_length: 12
v_call: TRBV11-2
j_call: TRBJ2-7
cdr3_aa: ASSFNRGAYEQY

clone_size: once
cdr3_length: 9
v_call: TRBV10-2
j_call: TRBJ2-7
cdr3_aa: ASSEGDEQY

clone_size: -
cdr3_length: 13
v_call: TRBV6-5
j_call: TRBJ1-3
cdr3_aa: ASSYGPLSGNTIY

clone_size: -
cdr3_length: 16
v_call: TRBV6-1
j_call: TRBJ2-7
cdr3_aa: ASSEALGVVSSSYEQY

clone_size: -
cdr3_length: 13
v_call: TRBV10-1
j_call: TRBJ1-1
cdr3_aa: ASSDKEGADTEAF

clone_size: -
cdr3_length: 13
v_call: TRBV7-2
j_call: TRBJ2-7
cdr3_aa: ASSLVGTSGSTKY

clone_size: -
cdr3_length: 12
v_call: TRBV29-1
j_call: TRBJ2-2
cdr3_aa: SAWGDSTTGELF

clone_size: -
cdr3_length: 13
v_call: TRBV11-2
j_call: TRBJ2-7
cdr3_aa: ASSFTGTSGYEQY

clone_size: -
cdr3_length: 13
v_call: TRBV5-1
j_call: TRBJ2-2
cdr3_aa: ASSWTGANTGELF

clone_size: -
cdr3_length: 12
v_call: TRBV7-9
j_call: TRBJ1-3
cdr3_aa: ASDVSGDGNTIY

clone_size: -
cdr3_length: 16
v_call: TRBV4-1
j_call: TRBJ1-3
cdr3_aa: ASSQDSDRFTSGNTIY

clone_size: -
cdr3_length: 13
v_call: TRBV27
j_call: TRBJ2-1
cdr3_aa: ASTSGTSGRDEQF

clone_size: -
cdr3_length: 11
v_call: TRBV11-1
j_call: TRBJ1-5
cdr3_aa: ASSLSTNQPQH

clone_size: -
cdr3_length: 13
v_call: TRBV15
j_call: TRBJ2-1
cdr3_aa: ATSRDGGSYNEQF

clone_size: -
cdr3_length: 13
v_call: TRBV29-1
j_call: TRBJ2-1
cdr3_aa: SVDGLATSYNEQF

clone_size: -
cdr3_length: 11
v_call: TRBV4-1
j_call: TRBJ1-2
cdr3_aa: ASSQASGAGYT

clone_size: -
cdr3_length: 12
v_call: TRBV4-1
j_call: TRBJ2-1
cdr3_aa: ASSQDPTYNEQF

clone_size: few
cdr3_length: 12
v_call: TRBV5-6
j_call: TRBJ2-7
cdr3_aa: ASSLAGWQQEQY

clone_size: -
cdr3_length: 12
v_call: TRBV7-2
j_call: TRBJ1-3
cdr3_aa: ASSLGVSGNTIY

clone_size: -
cdr3_length: 11
v_call: TRBV2
j_call: TRBJ2-5
cdr3_aa: ASSEIQWETQY

clone_size: -
cdr3_length: 12
v_call: TRBV2
j_call: TRBJ2-1
cdr3_aa: ASSETSGTDEQF

clone_size: -
cdr3_length: 13
v_call: TRBV5-6
j_call: TRBJ1-1
cdr3_aa: ASSSSGIGNTEAF

clone_size: -
cdr3_length: 10
v_call: TRBV6-5
j_call: TRBJ1-1
cdr3_aa: ASRVGNTEAF

clone_size: -
cdr3_length: 13
v_call: TRBV28
j_call: TRBJ2-7
cdr3_aa: ASSWSGGPSYEQY

clone_size: -
cdr3_length: 11
v_call: TRBV19
j_call: TRBJ2-7
cdr3_aa: ASSMVGTGEQY

clone_size: -
cdr3_length: 12
v_call: TRBV29-1
j_call: TRBJ1-2
cdr3_aa: SVVSPGTNYGYT